Sequencing of this TCR beta chain was carried out in a study of T cells after yellow fever vaccination. Overall study context: The fractions with low cell numbers were processed using SMART-Seq v4 Ultra Low Input. Study-level points and caveats: Some clonotypes, a small share, were shared between CD4 and CD8 compartments. Most clones from primary vaccination resurfaced after the booster (around 97% CD4, over 85% CD8).

From germline, CDR1 is LNHDA and CDR2 SQIVND (reference sequence). This CDR3 has 14 amino acids. Losses at the gene ends were 8 bases for V and 5 bases for J; bases not matched to a gene: 6. Production of TCR cDNA was by 5'RACE template switching, which also added a universal primer site and UMIs. TCRdb re-analysed the 5' RACE reads in MiXCR, keeping a single row per CDR3 protein. The data contain roughly 310,000 distinct CDR3 sequences, approximately 3.9% of them singletons. This clonotype showed up just a few times. Antigen: not known. The sequencing used PBMCs, collected on the day of the yellow fever booster vaccination. The receptor was isolated from a man between 18 and 29 years old who received the YFV17D yellow fever vaccine. The V gene is TRBV19, the J gene TRBJ2-2, with 9 bases that match TRBD1. CDR3 loop: CASADRGSTGELFF. The CDR3 DNA is TGTGCCAGTGCTGACAGGGGGAGTACCGGGGAGCTGTTTTTT. The whole variable domain, remainder taken from reference TRBV19 and TRBJ2-2, is DGGITQSPKYLFRKEGQNVTLSCEQNLNHDAMYWYRQDPGQGLRLIYYSQIVNDFQKGDIAEGYSVSREKKESFPLTVTSAQKNPTAFYLCASADRGSTGELFFGEGSRLTVL.